These T cell receptor beta chains were read from a single sample in a study of blood T cell repertoires in COVID-19. Assay used: immunoSEQ multiplex PCR; TCRdb lists only in-frame clones, some missing. The sample gives a few hundred thousand clones, 88% of which show up once; roughly 15% is in the top ten. Input material: PBMCs or T cells enriched from blood (not recorded which). The receptors here all came from a woman aged 45-65 years with acute COVID-19. The CDR3 runs from the conserved cysteine through the conserved F or W. D genes are given only for firm matches. The size of a clone is reported for some rows only, either as once, few or many, or as a class for expanded clones.

V	J	size	D	DNA	CDR3
TRBV5-8	TRBJ2-1	NA	NA	TGTGCCAGCAGCTTTATACGGGGGGCGCACGGTGAGCAGTTCTTC	CASSFIRGAHGEQFF
TRBV1	TRBJ2-1	NA	NA	TGCACCAGCAGCCACAGGACTACCCGGGAGCAGTTCTTC	CTSSHRTTREQFF
TRBV9	TRBJ1-4	NA	TRBD1	TGTGCCAGCAGCGGGGGACAGGGTACTAATGAAAAACTGTTTTTT	CASSGGQGTNEKLFF
TRBV27	TRBJ1-1	NA	NA	TGTGCCAGCAGTCTACAGATCAACACTGAAGCTTTCTTT	CASSLQINTEAFF
TRBV24-1	TRBJ2-2	NA	TRBD2	TGTGCCACCAGTGACCCATGGGGGGGGGTCAGCGGAACCAAAATACCCAACACCGGGGAGCTGTTTTTT	CATSDPWGGVSGTKIPNTGELFF
TRBV24-1	TRBJ1-2	NA	NA	TGTGCCACCAGTGCCTACTATGGCTACACCTTC	CATSAYYGYTF
TRBV7-2	TRBJ2-7	NA	NA	TGTGCCAGCAGCTTAGCAGGGGGACCTAACTCCTACGAGCAGTACTTC	CASSLAGGPNSYEQYF
TRBV5-6	TRBJ1-2	once	TRBD1	TGTGCCAGCAGCCTATTGGACAGGGTCTATGGCTACACCTTC	CASSLLDRVYGYTF
TRBV21-1	TRBJ1-3	NA	NA	TGTGCCAGCAGCACAGGGGTCTATCGAGGAAACACCATATATTTT	CASSTGVYRGNTIYF
TRBV19	TRBJ2-7	NA	NA	TGTGCCAGTAGTACCTACCAGGGGACCTCCTACGAGCAGTACTTC	CASSTYQGTSYEQYF
TRBV28	TRBJ1-2	NA	TRBD1	TGTGCCAGCAGTAGGGGGCTTAACTATGGCTACACCTTC	CASSRGLNYGYTF
TRBV7-2	TRBJ2-7	NA	TRBD2	TGTGCCAGCAGCTTAGCAGGACCGGGGGGTTACGAGCAGTACTTC	CASSLAGPGGYEQYF
TRBV12-3/TRBV12-4	TRBJ2-7	NA	NA	TGTGCCAGCAGTTGGGGCGGATCCTACGAGCAGTACTTC	CASSWGGSYEQYF
TRBV27	TRBJ1-6	NA	NA	TGTGCCAGCAGTGGGGAAACGACAGGCCGCTATAATTCACCCCTCCACTTT	CASSGETTGRYNSPLHF
TRBV28	TRBJ1-2	once	TRBD1	TGTGCCAGCAGGCCCGCATCGGGACAGGCTTATGGCTACACCTTC	CASRPASGQAYGYTF
TRBV5-4	TRBJ2-7	once	TRBD2	TGTGCCAGCAGCTTTTCTAGCGGGAGCGGGGAGCAGTACTTC	CASSFSSGSGEQYF
TRBV30	TRBJ2-1	NA	TRBD1	TGTGCCTGGAGTCGGGACAGGTCATACAATGAGCAGTTCTTC	CAWSRDRSYNEQFF
TRBV10-3	TRBJ2-1	NA	TRBD2	TGTGCCATCTCATATCAGCGGGAGTCGAAGTCCTACAATGAGCAGTTCTTC	CAISYQRESKSYNEQFF
TRBV15	TRBJ1-5	NA	TRBD1	TGTGCCACCAGCAGTGACAGGGGGCAGACGTTTCAGCCCCAGCATTTT	CATSSDRGQTFQPQHF
TRBV9	TRBJ2-3	NA	TRBD2	TGTGCCAGCAGCGTAGGGGGAGGGCTCAGCACAGATACGCAGTATTTT	CASSVGGGLSTDTQYF
TRBV4-3	TRBJ1-1	NA	NA	TGCGCCAGCAGCCAAGACCTAGGGCAGGGAAACACTGAAGCTTTCTTT	CASSQDLGQGNTEAFF
TRBV11-2	TRBJ2-6	NA	NA	TGTGCCAGCAGCTTACTTAGCTCTGGGGCCAACGTCCTGACTTTC	CASSLLSSGANVLTF
TRBV30	TRBJ1-5	NA	TRBD1	TGTGCCTGGAGTGTACAGGGGGATCAGCCCCAGCATTTT	CAWSVQGDQPQHF
TRBV7-2	TRBJ2-3	NA	NA	TGTGCCAGCAGCATAACAGGGCATTCCACAGATACGCAGTATTTT	CASSITGHSTDTQYF
TRBV5-4	TRBJ2-2	NA	NA	TGTGCCAGCAGCTTGGCCGGGGGGCTGACCGGGGAGCTGTTTTTT	CASSLAGGLTGELFF
TRBV10-3	TRBJ2-1	NA	TRBD2	TGTGCCATCAGTGATAGGGAATCGCATAGCGGGAGACAGTTCTTC	CAISDRESHSGRQFF
TRBV6-5	TRBJ2-1	once	TRBD2	TGTGCCAGCAGACTGGTGGCGGGAGGGCCAATTGAGCAGTTCTTC	CASRLVAGGPIEQFF
TRBV7-2	TRBJ2-7	NA	NA	TGTGCCAGCAGCCCAGGGACGGGAGTTAGGGCCTACGAGCAGTACTTC	CASSPGTGVRAYEQYF
TRBV12-3/TRBV12-4	TRBJ1-1	NA	NA	TGTGCCAGCAACTGGGAGGGGGCTGAAGCTTTCTTT	CASNWEGAEAFF
TRBV6-5	TRBJ1-1	NA	TRBD1	TGTGCCAGCAGTTACGAGGCAGGGGGGACTGAAGCTTTCTTT	CASSYEAGGTEAFF
TRBV27	TRBJ1-4	NA	NA	TGTGCCAGCAGTTTATCGACTCCCAGGGGAGGGGAAAAACTGTTTTTT	CASSLSTPRGGEKLFF
TRBV28	TRBJ1-4	few	NA	TGTGCCAGCAAGAAAAGAGGAGAAAAACTGTTTTTT	CASKKRGEKLFF
TRBV9	TRBJ2-7	NA	TRBD2	TGTGCCAGCAGCCCACCACTAGCGGGAGAAACTTACGAGCAGTACTTC	CASSPPLAGETYEQYF
TRBV18	TRBJ2-2	NA	TRBD2	TGTGCCAGCTCAAAAAACGGGAGGAACGGGGAGCTGTTTTTT	CASSKNGRNGELFF
TRBV10-2	TRBJ2-6	once	NA	TGCGCCACCTATCACCCTGGGGCCAACGTCCTGACTTTC	CATYHPGANVLTF
TRBV4-1	TRBJ2-7	NA	TRBD2	TGCGCCAGCAGCCAAGGTCGGTCGGGAGGAGAAACCTACGAGCAGTACTTC	CASSQGRSGGETYEQYF
TRBV4-2	TRBJ2-1	NA	TRBD1	TGTGCCAGCAGCCAAGATATGCAGGGGGCGCGGAATGAGCAGTTCTTC	CASSQDMQGARNEQFF
TRBV6-5	TRBJ2-1	NA	NA	TGTGCCACTATCGGACTCCGAAGCAATGAGCAGTTCTTC	CATIGLRSNEQFF
TRBV7-9	TRBJ2-1	NA	NA	TGTGCCAGCAGCTTAGGAGACTCTCATAATGAGCAGTTCTTC	CASSLGDSHNEQFF
TRBV18	TRBJ2-3	NA	NA	TGTGCCAGCTCACCACGGCCGAGCGGGAGCACAGATACGCAGTATTTT	CASSPRPSGSTDTQYF
TRBV5-8	TRBJ2-4	NA	TRBD1	TGTGCCAGCAGCGGGGGACAGATATTAGCCAAAAACATTCAGTACTTC	CASSGGQILAKNIQYF
TRBV6-2/TRBV6-3	TRBJ2-7	few	NA	TGTGCCAGCAGCCCCCTTACCTACGAGCAGTACTTC	CASSPLTYEQYF
TRBV19	TRBJ1-2	NA	NA	TGTGCCAGTAGTATTAGCCAGGGCTATGGCTACACCTTC	CASSISQGYGYTF
TRBV28	TRBJ2-7	NA	TRBD2	TGTGCCAGCAGTTTTACCGAGCGGGAGCCCTACGAGCAGTACTTC	CASSFTEREPYEQYF
TRBV30	TRBJ2-2	NA	NA	TGTGCCTGGAGGAGTGTACAGGGGAACACCGGGGAGCTGTTTTTT	CAWRSVQGNTGELFF
TRBV27	TRBJ2-2	NA	NA	TGTGCCAGCAGTTTAACTGCGTTCACCGGGGAGCTGTTTTTT	CASSLTAFTGELFF
TRBV10-3	TRBJ2-7	NA	TRBD1	TGCGCGACGGGACAGGGGAATCTCGAGCAGTACTTC	CATGQGNLEQYF
TRBV30	TRBJ2-6	NA	TRBD1	TGTGCCTGGGAGGGACAGGTTATTGGGGCCAACGTCCTGACTTTC	CAWEGQVIGANVLTF
TRBV2	TRBJ1-5	once	NA	TGTGCCAGCACGGGTTATAGCAATCAGCCCCAGCATTTT	CASTGYSNQPQHF
TRBV19	TRBJ1-2	NA	TRBD1	TGTGCCAGTACCCCCGGTGGACAGGTCTATGGCTACACCTTC	CASTPGGQVYGYTF
TRBV19	TRBJ2-1	NA	NA	TGTGCCAGTAGTATATGGTTTGGGAGATCGGGCAATGAGCAGTTCTTC	CASSIWFGRSGNEQFF
TRBV6-5	TRBJ1-1	NA	TRBD1	TGTGCCAGCAGTCTCTATACAGGGGGCAACACTGAAGCTTTCTTT	CASSLYTGGNTEAFF
TRBV7-9	TRBJ1-1	few	NA	TGTGCCAGCAGCTATTACCAGGGGAGTGAAGCTTTCTTT	CASSYYQGSEAFF
TRBV9	TRBJ2-1	NA	TRBD1	TGTGCCAGCGGCACAGGGGGCGCCTACAATGAGCAGTTCTTC	CASGTGGAYNEQFF
TRBV2	TRBJ2-7	NA	NA	TGTGCCAGCCGATACAATCGGGACAGGGTAAGGTCCAGGAGCGGGAGCTCCTACGAGCAGTACTTC	CASRYNRDRVRSRSGSSYEQYF
TRBV18	TRBJ2-1	NA	TRBD1	TGTGCCAGCTCACGGGGCCAGACAGGGGATTTTGAGCAGTTCTTC	CASSRGQTGDFEQFF
TRBV5-1	TRBJ1-1	NA	NA	TGCGCCAGCAGCTCACAGGGCTTCCGTGAAGCTTTCTTT	CASSSQGFREAFF
TRBV4-3	TRBJ1-2	NA	NA	TGCGCCAGCAGCCAAGATCCCGGGGGGGACTATGGCTACACCTTC	CASSQDPGGDYGYTF